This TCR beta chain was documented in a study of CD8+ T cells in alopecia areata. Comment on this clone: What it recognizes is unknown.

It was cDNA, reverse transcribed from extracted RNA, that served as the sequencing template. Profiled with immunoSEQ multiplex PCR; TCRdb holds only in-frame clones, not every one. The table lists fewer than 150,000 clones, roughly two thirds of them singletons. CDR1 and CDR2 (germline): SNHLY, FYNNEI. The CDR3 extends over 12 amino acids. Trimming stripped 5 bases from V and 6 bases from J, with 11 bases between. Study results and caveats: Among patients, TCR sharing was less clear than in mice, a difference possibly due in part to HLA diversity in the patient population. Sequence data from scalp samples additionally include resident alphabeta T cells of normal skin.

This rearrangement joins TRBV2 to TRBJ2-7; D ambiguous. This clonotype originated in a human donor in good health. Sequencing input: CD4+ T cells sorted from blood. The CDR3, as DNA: TGTGCCAGCAGTATTTCAGGCTCCGAGCAGTACTTC. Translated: CASSISGSEQYF.